The clone carrying this TCR beta chain has more than one count but fewer than ten. The antigen is unknown. These data belong to a study of cytomegalovirus exposure and HLA in healthy donors. General study findings and limits: Researchers had no immune exposure information except CMV serostatus available. Upon later analysis, HLA-associated TCR beta chains proved more clonally expanded than other, equally common chains. Cytomegalovirus-associated status was assigned to some 180 TCR beta chains.

No CMV serostatus was recorded for this donor. The PCR used 60 Vbeta and 13 Jbeta primers. TCRdb keeps only in-frame clones here, not all; method: immunoSEQ multiplex PCR. Of approximately 70,000 clones in the sample, 70% to 75% were seen once. The sequence came from a human donor in good health. Sample: PBMCs.

The CDR3 bases are TGTGCCAGCAGCTTCGACCGATCTCCTAGTAATGAAAAACTGTTTTTT. Translated: CASSFDRSPSNEKLFF. The V gene is TRBV7-8, the J gene TRBJ1-4; D is unclear. From germline, CDR1 is SGHVS and CDR2 FQNEAQ. The CDR3 is 16 residues long. V lost 3 bases and J 4 bases, leaving 15 bases between the germline ends. Together with reference TRBV7-8 and TRBJ1-4, the CDR3 gives the full variable domain: GAGVSQSPRYKVAKRGQDVALRCDPISGHVSLFWYQQALGQGPEFLTYFQNEAQLDKSGLPSDRFFAERPEGSVSTLKIQRTQQEDSAVYLCASSFDRSPSNEKLFFGSGTQLSVL.